This T cell receptor beta chain was identified during a study of T-cell memory formation after mild COVID-19. Across the study: Most TCR clusters belonged to a single donor.

This clonotype turned up a few times. Its antigen remains unidentified. Researchers used 5'RACE with constant-segment primers to make TCR alpha and TCR beta cDNA libraries that carry sample barcodes and UMIs. Using its own MiXCR run on the 5' RACE reads, TCRdb lists one record per CDR3 protein. The data hold hundreds of thousands of distinct CDR3 sequences, with 15% observed a single time. V was clipped by 5 bases and J by 5 bases, with 10 bases between them. Germline V gene sequence: CDR1 SGHTA, CDR2 FQGNSA. This CDR3 region has 13 residues. Study-level findings and limits: Memory sampled before infection contained some responding clones, suggesting cross-reactive memory joined.

Sequenced sample: PBMCs or a T cell subset sorted from them (not recorded which). The clonotype was recovered from a young man who had mild COVID-19 (a few samples of this study predate the infection). Cell type and time point are not known. This rearrangement joins TRBV7-2 to TRBJ1-5, with no clear D. The chain's CDR3 is CASSPESDQPQHF. DNA for the CDR3: TGTGCCAGCAGCCCGGAGTCTGATCAGCCCCAGCATTTT.